This T cell receptor beta chain is from a study of response to subunit inactivated influenza vaccine. Findings of the study overall: After each seasonal influenza vaccination, few new T cells are recruited, the authors suggested.

The trim removed 3 bases at V and 6 bases at J, leaving 12 bases unmatched. This CDR3 spans 17 amino acids. Looked up from germline, CDR1 is KGHSH and CDR2 is LQKENI. About this clonotype itself: Its antigen is unknown.

TCRdb redid the calling of the RT-PCR reads with MiXCR, one entry per CDR3 protein. The sample consists of about half a million distinct CDR3 sequences, approximately 24% of them appearing once. The receptor's source is a man aged 50-60 years who received an inactivated influenza vaccine. Sequenced material: CD4+ T cells sorted from PBMCs, taken about 5 days after vaccination. The rearrangement joins TRBV18 to TRBJ2-1; 9 nucleotides align to TRBD2. The CDR3 DNA reads as TGTGCCAGCTCACCCCGGGATAGCGGGAGAGCCGGCAATGAGCAGTTCTTC. As protein: CASSPRDSGRAGNEQFF. Drawing the rest from reference TRBV18 and TRBJ2-1, the complete variable domain is NAGVMQNPRHLVRRRGQEARLRCSPMKGHSHVYWYRQLPEEGLKFMVYLQKENIIDESGMPKERFSAEFPKEGPSILRIQQVVRGDSAAYFCASSPRDSGRAGNEQFFGPGTRLTVL.